This passage covers 13 T cell receptor beta chains from one sample sequenced in a study of T cells in Graves' hyperthyroidism and ophthalmopathy. Amplified regions were TCR beta CDR3 sequences from RNA transcripts. In the first-round RT-PCR of the TCR CDR3, the HTBI primer set was used. TCRdb re-derived calls from the multiplex PCR reads in MiXCR, one entry per CDR3 protein. This sample carries approximately 300,000 distinct CDR3 sequences, roughly 17% of them seen once, and the ten largest clones take around 33%. Sequencing was done on a sample of blood. These receptors were taken from a man younger than 45 with Graves' hyperthyroidism.

This clonotype appeared many times. This chain links TRBV18 with TRBJ2-3; D gene uncertain. Germline V CDR1 and CDR2: KGHSH, LQKENI. Between the trimmed V and J ends, which lost 2 bases and 7 bases, there was a span of 7 bases. CDR3 size: 12 residues. DNA of the CDR3: TGTGCCAGCTCACCAAGCGATAATACGCAGTATTTT. The encoded protein is CASSPSDNTQYF.

The J gene is TRBJ2-6, the V gene TRBV7-3; 10 bases match TRBD1. The CDR3 has 19 residues. V was clipped by 5 bases and J by 3 bases; unmatched bases: 13. In germline, CDR1 is SGHTA, CDR2 FQGTGA. CDR3 residues: CASSPIPGTGVHGANVLTF. The CDR3 nucleotides are TGTGCCAGCAGCCCAATCCCCGGGACAGGGGTGCATGGGGCCAACGTCCTGACTTTC.

This chain joins TRBV7-9 and TRBJ1-2, with 10 nucleotides matching TRBD1. Per germline, CDR1 SEHNR and CDR2 FQNEAQ (reference sequence). The CDR3 is 13 amino acids. Trimming cost V 4 bases and J 8 bases; bases outside gene matches: 4. In DNA, the CDR3 is TGTGCCAGCAGCTCGGACAGGGGGGAGGGCTACACCTTC. Its translation: CASSSDRGEGYTF.

About this clonotype itself: At one end, the junction sequence differs from germline, possibly due to a read error. The chain carries TRBV12-3 or TRBV12-4 and TRBJ1-6, with D hard to call. This CDR3 comprises 13 residues. The CDR3 sequence: CASSLRKNSSLHF. The CDR3 DNA reads as TGTGCCAGCAGTTTACGGAAGAATTCATCCCTCCACTTT.

This clonotype came up many times. The V and J genes are TRBV11-3 and TRBJ2-1, with 7 bases that match TRBD2. CDR3 length equals 16 residues. V lost 1 base and J lost 9; bases outside the gene matches: 12. From germline, CDR1 is SGHNT and CDR2 YENEEA. The CDR3 nucleotides read TGTGCCAGCAGCTTAGGCTCGCGGGAGTTCAGGTGTGAGCAGTTCTTC. Protein product: CASSLGSREFRCEQFF. Full variable domain (rest looked up from reference TRBV11-3 and TRBJ2-1): EAGVVQSPRYKIIEKKQPVAFWCNPISGHNTLYWYLQNLGQGPELLIRYENEEAVDDSQLPKDRFSAERLKGVDSTLKIQPAELGDSAVYLCASSLGSREFRCEQFFGPGTRLTVL.

This clonotype was counted many times. The J gene is TRBJ2-7, the V gene TRBV6-1; D call uncertain. Looked up from germline, CDR1 is MNHNS and CDR2 is SASEGT. The V and J ends lost 7 bases and 5 bases respectively, with 21 bases between them. The CDR3 totals 15 residues. CDR3 sequence (DNA): TGTGCCAGCAACGCCATGAAGGCCTATAACCACGAGCAGTACTTC. Translating gives CASNAMKAYNHEQYF.

This chain connects TRBV5-6 to TRBJ1-5; D is perhaps TRBD1 (5 bases). CDR1 is SGHDT and CDR2 is YYEEEE in the germline V gene. V was trimmed by 1 base and J by 5 bases, leaving 13 bases between them. This CDR3 region has 15 residues. DNA of the CDR3: TGTGCCAGCAGCTTGAGTGGGGCAGGGTATCAGCCCCAGCATTTT. It codes for CASSLSGAGYQPQHF.

This clonotype came up many times. V gene TRBV11-2 combines with J gene TRBJ2-7; TRBD1 matches 9 bases. This CDR3 is built from 14 residues. Per the germline V gene, CDR1 is SGHAT and CDR2 is FQNNGV. V dropped 4 bases and J dropped 2; count of bases not matched to a gene: 3. The CDR3 reads CASSSDRGTYEQYF. The CDR3 DNA reads as TGTGCCAGCAGCTCCGACAGGGGGACCTACGAGCAGTACTTC.

The table lists this clonotype with many counts. This chain connects TRBV7-2 to TRBJ2-3, with D perhaps matching TRBD2 (5 bases). V was cut by 5 bases and J by 8 bases, with 17 bases left in between. Per the germline V gene, CDR1 is SGHTA and CDR2 is FQGNSA. CDR3 length: 14 amino acids. In DNA form, the CDR3 reads TGTGCCAGCAGCGCGTCGGACCCACGGGGTACGCAGTATTTT. This encodes CASSASDPRGTQYF.

The chain is built from TRBV30 and TRBJ1-2, with D perhaps matching TRBD1 (6 bases). CDR1 and CDR2 (germline): GTSNPN, SVGIG (reference sequence). The CDR3 is 12 residues long. Trimming cost V 3 bases and J 8 bases, with 13 bases left between them. The DNA of the CDR3 is TGTGCCTGGAGGGAGGGGGAGGGAGGCTACACCTTC. Amino acids: CAWREGEGGYTF.

This rearrangement joins TRBV20-1 to TRBJ2-1, with D maybe TRBD2 (6 bases). Trimming pared 0 bases from V and 12 bases from J, leaving 24 bases between. CDR3 length: 16 amino acids. CDR1 DFQATT and CDR2 SNEGSKA come from the germline V gene (reference sequence). The CDR3 region is CSARELLAAPLDGQFF. CDR3 sequence (DNA): TGCAGTGCTAGAGAGTTACTAGCCGCCCCTTTGGATGGGCAGTTCTTC.

This clonotype came up many times. The chain couples TRBV12-3 or TRBV12-4 to TRBJ2-3; TRBD2 matches at 12 bases. The CDR3 extends over 16 amino acids. The J segment lost 1 base and the V segment lost 5 bases, leaving 4 bases of the junction unmatched. The CDR3 coding sequence is TGTGCCAGCAGTGACGGACTAGCGGGACGCACAGATACGCAGTATTTT. Encoded protein: CASSDGLAGRTDTQYF.

The chain joins TRBV20-1 to TRBJ2-7, with 10 bases identical to TRBD2. Trimming cost V 5 bases and J 3 bases; bases outside gene matches: 19. CDR1 is DFQATT and CDR2 is SNEGSKA in the germline V gene (reference sequence). The CDR3 has 18 amino acids. CDR3 coding DNA: TGCAGTGCTCGGTCCACAGGGGAGGCTAGCGGGAGTGGCTACGAGCAGTACTTC. It codes for CSARSTGEASGSGYEQYF.